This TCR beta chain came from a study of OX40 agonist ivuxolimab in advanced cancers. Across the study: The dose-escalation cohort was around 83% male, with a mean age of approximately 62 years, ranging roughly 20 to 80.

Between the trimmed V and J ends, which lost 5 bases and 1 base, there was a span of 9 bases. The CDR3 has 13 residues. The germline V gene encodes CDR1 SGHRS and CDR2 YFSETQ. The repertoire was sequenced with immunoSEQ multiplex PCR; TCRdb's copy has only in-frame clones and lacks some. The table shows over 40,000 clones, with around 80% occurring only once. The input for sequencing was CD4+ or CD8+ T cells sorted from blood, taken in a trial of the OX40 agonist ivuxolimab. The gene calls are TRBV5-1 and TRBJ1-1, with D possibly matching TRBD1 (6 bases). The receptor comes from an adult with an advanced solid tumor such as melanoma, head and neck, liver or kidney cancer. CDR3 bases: TGCGCCAGCAGTTCCAGGGGGAACACTGAAGCTTTCTTT. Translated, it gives CASSSRGNTEAFF.